This T cell receptor (beta chain) was recovered during a study of human T cells and chemical hapten exposure. Study-wide results and limits: More PT1 expanded TCRs went with higher patch test scores. Expanded TCRs formed significantly more large CDR3 similarity clusters than controls.

Noted time point: pre-sensitization, week 0. Treatment denoted: therapeutic diphenylcyclopropenone sensitization with weekly scalp DPC. Blood sampling preceded each patch test application. Germline V gene data show CDR1 as MGHRA and CDR2 as YSYEKL. Trimming took 4 bases from V and 3 from J; bases not matched to a gene: 4. CDR3 length equals 15 residues. TCRdb used MiXCR to reprocess the RACE reads, holding one entry per CDR3 protein. This sample has over 300,000 distinct CDR3 sequences, with 4% to 6% found just once. As concerns this clonotype: Its antigen remains unidentified.

The chain has TRBV4-1 and TRBJ1-3, with 9 bases lining up with TRBD1. This clonotype was sampled from a woman aged 50 to 60 with alopecia areata. Some clones in this sample may be carry-over from other donors' samples. Material: whole blood, obtained in connection with sensitization to the hapten diphenylcyclopropenone (DPC). The CDR3, as DNA: TGCGCCAGCAGCCGGGGGACAGGGATTGGAAACACCATATATTTT. Translating it yields CASSRGTGIGNTIYF.